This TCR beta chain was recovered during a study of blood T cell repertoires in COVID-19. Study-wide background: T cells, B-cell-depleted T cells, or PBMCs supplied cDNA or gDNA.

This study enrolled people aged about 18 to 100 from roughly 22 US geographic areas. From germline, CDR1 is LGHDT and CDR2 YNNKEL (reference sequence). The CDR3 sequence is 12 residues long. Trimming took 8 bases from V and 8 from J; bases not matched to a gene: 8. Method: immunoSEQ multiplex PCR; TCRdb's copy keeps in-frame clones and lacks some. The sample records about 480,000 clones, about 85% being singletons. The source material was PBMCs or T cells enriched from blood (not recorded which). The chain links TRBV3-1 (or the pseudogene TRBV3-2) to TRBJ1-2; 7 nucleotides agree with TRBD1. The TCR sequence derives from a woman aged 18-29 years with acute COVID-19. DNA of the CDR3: TGTGCCAGCGCCCAGGGGGGAACGGGCTACACCTTC. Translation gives CASAQGGTGYTF.